These 5 T cell receptor beta chains were sequenced from one sample in a study of T cell responses to AZD1222 COVID-19 vaccine. Sequencing was performed with immunoSEQ multiplex PCR; in TCRdb, only in-frame clones are kept and a portion is missing. The sample lists about 150,000 clones, roughly 90% occurring once. Sequences were derived from peripheral blood, sampled on day 0 of AZD1222 vaccination. These receptors all stem from an adult in good health.

J is TRBJ2-4 and V is TRBV19, with a possible D match to TRBD2 (6 bases). The CDR3 is 13 residues long. Germline V gene sequence: CDR1 LNHDA, CDR2 SQIVND (reference sequence). Trimming cost V 6 bases and J 8 bases, with 14 bases left between them. The CDR3 DNA reads as TGTGCCAGTAGGGTACGCGGGGTGGACATTCAGTACTTC. As protein: CASRVRGVDIQYF.

This chain uses TRBV4-3 with TRBJ2-1, with 10 positions matching TRBD2. With V trimmed by 1 base and J by 7 bases, 4 bases remained unmatched. The CDR3 runs 15 residues. Germline CDR1 reads LGHNA; CDR2 reads YSLEER. Written as DNA, the CDR3 is TGCGCCAGCAGCCAAGTTAGCGGGGGGATAAATGAGCAGTTCTTC. It translates to CASSQVSGGINEQFF.

The chain carries TRBV5-1 and TRBJ2-2, with TRBD1 as a possible D gene (6 bases). This CDR3 spans 15 amino acids. CDR1 is SGHRS and CDR2 is YFSETQ in the germline V gene. V was clipped by 4 bases and J by 1 base, with 11 bases between them. CDR3 sequence (DNA): TGCGCCAGCAGCACCGGGACAAAGAACACCGGGGAGCTGTTTTTT. As protein: CASSTGTKNTGELFF.

This rearrangement joins TRBV29-1 to TRBJ2-5; 8 nucleotides agree with TRBD2. This CDR3 is built from 13 residues. Per germline, CDR1 SQVTM and CDR2 ANQGSEA. Trimming at V came to 4 bases and at J to 7 bases, leaving 8 bases not matched to a gene. DNA of the CDR3: TGCAGCGTTGGCAGGGTACGGGAGGGGACCCAGTACTTC. This codes for CSVGRVREGTQYF. The full variable domain, its missing parts supplied by reference TRBV29-1 and TRBJ2-5, is SAVISQKPSRDICQRGTSLTIQCQVDSQVTMMFWYRQQPGQSLTLIATANQGSEATYESGFVIDKFPISRPNLTFSTLTVSNMSPEDSSIYLCSVGRVREGTQYFGPGTRLLVL.

This chain uses TRBV5-1 with TRBJ1-2; a weak D match, TRBD1 (6 bases). The ends were cut back, 3 bases at V and 3 bases at J, with 12 bases in the middle. CDR3 length: 14 residues. CDR1 is SGHRS, CDR2 YFSETQ, per germline. The CDR3 coding sequence is TGCGCCAGCAGCTCTGGGGGGCCCGACTATGGCTACACCTTC. The encoded protein is CASSSGGPDYGYTF.